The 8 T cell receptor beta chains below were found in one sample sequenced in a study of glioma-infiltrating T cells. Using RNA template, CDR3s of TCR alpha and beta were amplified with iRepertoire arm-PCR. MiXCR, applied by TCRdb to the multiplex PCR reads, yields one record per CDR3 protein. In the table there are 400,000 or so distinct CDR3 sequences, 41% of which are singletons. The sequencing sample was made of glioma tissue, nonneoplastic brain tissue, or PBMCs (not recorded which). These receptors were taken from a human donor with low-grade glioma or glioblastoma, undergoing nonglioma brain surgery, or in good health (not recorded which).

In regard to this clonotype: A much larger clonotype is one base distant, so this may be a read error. The CDR3 loop reads CSADSTGGIGHPQHF. DNA for the CDR3: TGCAGTGCTGATTCGACAGGGGGGATAGGTCACCCCCAGCATTTT. J is TRBJ1-5 and V is TRBV20-1; 9 bases are shared with TRBD1. CDR1 and CDR2 from the germline V gene are DFQATT and SNEGSKA (reference sequence). The CDR3 is 15 residues long. V lost 5 bases to trimming and J lost 10 bases; unmatched junction nucleotides: 15.

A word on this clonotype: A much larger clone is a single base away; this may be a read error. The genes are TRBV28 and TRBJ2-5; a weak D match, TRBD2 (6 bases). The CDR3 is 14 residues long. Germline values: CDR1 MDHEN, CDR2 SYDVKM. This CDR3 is CASSQTSFHETRYF. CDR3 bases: TGTGCCAGCAGCCAAACTAGCTTCCATGAGACCCGGTACTTC.

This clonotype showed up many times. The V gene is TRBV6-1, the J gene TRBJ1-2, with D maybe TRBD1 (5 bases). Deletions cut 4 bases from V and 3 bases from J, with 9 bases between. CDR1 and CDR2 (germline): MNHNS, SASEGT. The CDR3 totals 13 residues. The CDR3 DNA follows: TGTGCCAGCAGTGGGACATTCCACTATGGCTACACCTTC. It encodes CASSGTFHYGYTF.

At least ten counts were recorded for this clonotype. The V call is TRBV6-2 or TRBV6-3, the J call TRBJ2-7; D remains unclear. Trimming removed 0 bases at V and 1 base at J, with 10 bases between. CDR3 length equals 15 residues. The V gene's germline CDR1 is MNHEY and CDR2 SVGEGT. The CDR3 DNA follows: TGTGCCAGCAGTTACTCGAGATGGCAGTCCTACGAGCAGTACTTC. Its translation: CASSYSRWQSYEQYF.

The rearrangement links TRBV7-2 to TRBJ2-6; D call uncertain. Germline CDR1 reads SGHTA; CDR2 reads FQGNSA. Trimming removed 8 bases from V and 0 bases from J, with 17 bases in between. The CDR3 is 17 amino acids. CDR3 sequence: CASAPSPMNSGANVLTF. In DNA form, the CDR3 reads TGTGCCAGCGCCCCCAGCCCGATGAACTCTGGGGCCAACGTCCTGACTTTC.

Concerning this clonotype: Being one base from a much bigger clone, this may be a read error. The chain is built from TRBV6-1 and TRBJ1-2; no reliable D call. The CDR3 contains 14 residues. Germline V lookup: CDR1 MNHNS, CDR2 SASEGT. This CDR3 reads CASSEDHRNYGYAF. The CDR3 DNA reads TGTGCCAGCAGTGAAGACCACAGAAACTATGGCTACGCCTTC.

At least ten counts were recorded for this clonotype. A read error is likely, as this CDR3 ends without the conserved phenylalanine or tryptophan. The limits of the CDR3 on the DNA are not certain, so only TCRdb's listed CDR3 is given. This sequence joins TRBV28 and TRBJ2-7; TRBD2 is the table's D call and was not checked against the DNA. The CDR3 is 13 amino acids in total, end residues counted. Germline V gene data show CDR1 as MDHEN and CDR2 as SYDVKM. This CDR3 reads CASSSGPQGLGDI.

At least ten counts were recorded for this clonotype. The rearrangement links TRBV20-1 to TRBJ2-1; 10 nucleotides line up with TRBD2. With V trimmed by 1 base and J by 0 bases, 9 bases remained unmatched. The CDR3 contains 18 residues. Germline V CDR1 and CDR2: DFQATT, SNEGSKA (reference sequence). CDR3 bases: TGCAGTGCTAGAGTGCCCAGCGGGAGGGCCCTCTCCTACAATGAGCAGTTCTTC. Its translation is CSARVPSGRALSYNEQFF.